This TCR beta chain was captured in a study of Ad26.COV2.S vaccination and SARS-CoV-2 variants. Points from the study as a whole: It was vaccine recipients, not placebo recipients, who had the higher spike-specific TCR breadth. Spike-specific CD8+ and CD4+ T cell responses reportedly showed substantial breadth after vaccination.

The V gene's germline CDR1 is SGHRS and CDR2 YFSETQ. V was pared by 4 bases and J by 2 bases, with 16 bases between. There are 15 residues in the CDR3. Indicated treatment: some 19 received Ad26.COV2.S at low or high dose, single or two shots; a few received placebo; per-sample allocation not given. Collection of the samples took place on day 63 after the first injection of vaccine or placebo. TCRdb's copy holds only in-frame clones and misses some; the assay was immunoSEQ multiplex PCR. The sample consists of some 350,000 clones, about 85% of them appearing once. Note on this clone: The antigen remains unidentified.

The sequence derives from a person aged 18 to 59 who received the Ad26.COV2.S COVID-19 vaccine or a placebo. The chain couples TRBV5-1 to TRBJ2-7, with D perhaps TRBD2 (5 bases). The sequencing used peripheral blood, collected in a trial of Ad26.COV2.S vaccine versus placebo. CDR3 loop: CASSPDGSTTYEQYF. For the CDR3, the DNA is TGCGCCAGCAGCCCGGATGGGAGCACTACCTACGAGCAGTACTTC.